The rows below give T cell receptor beta chains drawn from one sample of a study of blood T cell repertoires in COVID-19. Produced via immunoSEQ multiplex PCR; TCRdb's table is partial and in-frame only. Found here are 210,000 or so clones, around 82% of them singletons; the top ten hold 4.3%. Specimen: PBMCs or T cells enriched from blood (not recorded which). The source is a man under 40 with acute COVID-19. CDR3s include the opening cysteine and the closing phenylalanine or tryptophan.

V: TRBV2
J: TRBJ2-4
CDR3: CASSEHPGKNIQYF

V: TRBV25-1
J: TRBJ1-2
CDR3: CASSDTMVIGRVYVGYTF

V: TRBV2
J: TRBJ1-2
CDR3: CASPGGGGYGYTF

V: TRBV29-1
J: TRBJ1-1
CDR3: CSVAFPDTEAFF

V: TRBV6-1
J: TRBJ1-5
CDR3: CASSEMGNNQPQHF

V: TRBV19
J: TRBJ1-6
CDR3: CASSLDRRLGGARSYNSPLHF

V: TRBV19
J: TRBJ2-1
CDR3: CASSSQQGPLGNEQFF

V: TRBV7-3
J: TRBJ2-3
CDR3: CASSSRGAASTDTQYF

V: TRBV9
J: TRBJ2-7
CDR3: CASSSTGSLSYEQYF

V: TRBV9
J: TRBJ1-2
CDR3: CASTTDDLQGYTF

V: TRBV6-4
J: TRBJ1-1
CDR3: CASSTTGGVGTEAFF